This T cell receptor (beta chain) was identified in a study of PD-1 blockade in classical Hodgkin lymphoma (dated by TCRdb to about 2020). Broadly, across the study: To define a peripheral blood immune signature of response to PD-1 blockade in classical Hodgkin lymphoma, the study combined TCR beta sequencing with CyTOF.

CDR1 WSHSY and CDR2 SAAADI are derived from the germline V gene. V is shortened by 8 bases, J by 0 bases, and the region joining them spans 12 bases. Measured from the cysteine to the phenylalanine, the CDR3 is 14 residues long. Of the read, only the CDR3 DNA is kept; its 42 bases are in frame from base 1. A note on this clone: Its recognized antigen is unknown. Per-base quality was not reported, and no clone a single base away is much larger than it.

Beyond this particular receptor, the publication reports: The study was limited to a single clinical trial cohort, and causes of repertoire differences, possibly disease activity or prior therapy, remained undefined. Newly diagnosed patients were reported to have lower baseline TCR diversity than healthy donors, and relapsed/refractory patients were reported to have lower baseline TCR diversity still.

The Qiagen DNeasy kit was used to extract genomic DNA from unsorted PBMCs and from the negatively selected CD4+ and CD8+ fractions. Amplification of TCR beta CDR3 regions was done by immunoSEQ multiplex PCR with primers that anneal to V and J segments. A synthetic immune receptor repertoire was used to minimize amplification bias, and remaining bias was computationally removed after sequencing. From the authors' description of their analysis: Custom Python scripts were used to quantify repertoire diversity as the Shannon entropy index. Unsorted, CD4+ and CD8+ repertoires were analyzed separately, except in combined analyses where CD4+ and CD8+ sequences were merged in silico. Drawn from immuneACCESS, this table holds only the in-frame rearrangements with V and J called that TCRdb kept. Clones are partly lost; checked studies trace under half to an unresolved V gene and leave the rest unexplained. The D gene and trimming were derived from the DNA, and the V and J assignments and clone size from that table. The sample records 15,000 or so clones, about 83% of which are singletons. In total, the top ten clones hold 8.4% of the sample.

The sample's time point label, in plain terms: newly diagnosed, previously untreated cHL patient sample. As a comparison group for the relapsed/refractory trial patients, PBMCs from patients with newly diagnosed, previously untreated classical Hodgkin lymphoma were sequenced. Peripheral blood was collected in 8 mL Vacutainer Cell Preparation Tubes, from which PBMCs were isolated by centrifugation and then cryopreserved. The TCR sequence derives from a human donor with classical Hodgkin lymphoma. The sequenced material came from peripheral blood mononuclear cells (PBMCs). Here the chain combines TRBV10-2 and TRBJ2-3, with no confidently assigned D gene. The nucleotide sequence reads TGCGCCAGCCGGTTTAGCCTTAGCACAGATACGCAGTATTTT. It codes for CASRFSLSTDTQYF.